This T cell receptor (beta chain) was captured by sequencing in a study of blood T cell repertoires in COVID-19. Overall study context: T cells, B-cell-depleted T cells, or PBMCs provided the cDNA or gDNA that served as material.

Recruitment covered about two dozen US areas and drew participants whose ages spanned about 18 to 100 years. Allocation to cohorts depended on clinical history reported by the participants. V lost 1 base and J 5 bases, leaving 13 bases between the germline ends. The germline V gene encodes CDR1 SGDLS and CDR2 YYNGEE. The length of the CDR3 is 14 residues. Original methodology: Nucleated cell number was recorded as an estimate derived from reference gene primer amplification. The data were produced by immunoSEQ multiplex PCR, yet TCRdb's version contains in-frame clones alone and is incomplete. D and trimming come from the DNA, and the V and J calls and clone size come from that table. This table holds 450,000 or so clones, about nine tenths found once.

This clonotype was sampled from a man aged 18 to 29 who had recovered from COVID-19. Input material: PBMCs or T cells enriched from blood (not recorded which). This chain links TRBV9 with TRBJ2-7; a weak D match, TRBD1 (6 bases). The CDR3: CASSVSTGPNEQYF. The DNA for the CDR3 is TGTGCCAGCAGCGTAAGTACAGGGCCGAACGAGCAGTACTTC. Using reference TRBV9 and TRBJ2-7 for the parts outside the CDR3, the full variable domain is DSGVTQTPKHLITATGQRVTLRCSPRSGDLSVYWYQQSLDQGLQFLIQYYNGEERAKGNILERFSAQQFPDLHSELNLSSLELGDSALYFCASSVSTGPNEQYFGPGTRLTVT.